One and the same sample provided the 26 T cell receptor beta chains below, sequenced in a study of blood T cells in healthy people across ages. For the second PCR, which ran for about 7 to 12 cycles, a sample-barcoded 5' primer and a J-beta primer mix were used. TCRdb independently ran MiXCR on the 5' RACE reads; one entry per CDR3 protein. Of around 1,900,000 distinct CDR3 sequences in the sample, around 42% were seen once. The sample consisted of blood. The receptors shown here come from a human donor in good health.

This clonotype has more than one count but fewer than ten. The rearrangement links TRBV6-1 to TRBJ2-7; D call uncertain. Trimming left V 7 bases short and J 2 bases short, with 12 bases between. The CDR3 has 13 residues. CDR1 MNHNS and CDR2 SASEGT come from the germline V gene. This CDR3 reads CASTFDTPYEQYF. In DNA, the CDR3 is TGTGCCAGCACCTTTGACACCCCCTACGAGCAGTACTTC.

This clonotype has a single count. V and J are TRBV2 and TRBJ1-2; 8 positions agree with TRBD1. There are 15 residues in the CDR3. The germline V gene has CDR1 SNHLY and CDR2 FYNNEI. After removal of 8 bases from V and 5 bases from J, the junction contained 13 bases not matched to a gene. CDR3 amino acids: CASAVTGQAYYGYTF. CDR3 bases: TGTGCCAGCGCTGTAACGGGACAGGCATATTATGGCTACACCTTC.

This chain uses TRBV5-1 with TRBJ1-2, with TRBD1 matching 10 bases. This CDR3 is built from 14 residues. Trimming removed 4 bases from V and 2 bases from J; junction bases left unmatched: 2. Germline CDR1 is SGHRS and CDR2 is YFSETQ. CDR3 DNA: TGCGCCAGCAGCGCGGACAGGGGGAACTATGGCTACACCTTC. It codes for CASSADRGNYGYTF.

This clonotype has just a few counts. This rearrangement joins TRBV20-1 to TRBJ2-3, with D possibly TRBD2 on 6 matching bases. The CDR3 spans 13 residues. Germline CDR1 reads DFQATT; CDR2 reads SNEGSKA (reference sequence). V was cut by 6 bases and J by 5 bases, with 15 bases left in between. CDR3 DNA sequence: TGCAGTGCAAAGGCGGGGCCTAGAGATACGCAGTATTTT. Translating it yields CSAKAGPRDTQYF.

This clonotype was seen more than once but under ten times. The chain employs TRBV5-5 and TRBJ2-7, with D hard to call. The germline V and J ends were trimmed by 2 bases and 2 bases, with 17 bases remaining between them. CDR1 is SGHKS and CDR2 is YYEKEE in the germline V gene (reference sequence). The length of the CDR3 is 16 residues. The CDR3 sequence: CASSFQLESFPYEQYF. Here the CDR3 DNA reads TGTGCCAGCAGCTTCCAGCTAGAGAGCTTTCCCTACGAGCAGTACTTC.

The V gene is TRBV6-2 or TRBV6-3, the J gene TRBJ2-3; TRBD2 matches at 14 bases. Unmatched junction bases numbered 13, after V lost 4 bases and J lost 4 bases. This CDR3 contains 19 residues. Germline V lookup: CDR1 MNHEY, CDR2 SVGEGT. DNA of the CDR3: TGTGCCAGCAGTTGGAGACTAGCGGGGGGGAGTTCCCACGCAGATACGCAGTATTTT. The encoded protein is CASSWRLAGGSSHADTQYF.

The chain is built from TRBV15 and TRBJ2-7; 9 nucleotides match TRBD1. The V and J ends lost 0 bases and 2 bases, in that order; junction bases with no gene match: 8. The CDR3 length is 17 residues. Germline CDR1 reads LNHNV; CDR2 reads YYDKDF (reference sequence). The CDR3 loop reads CATSREEDRGTTYEQYF. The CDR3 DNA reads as TGTGCCACCAGCAGAGAGGAGGACAGGGGAACAACCTACGAGCAGTACTTC.

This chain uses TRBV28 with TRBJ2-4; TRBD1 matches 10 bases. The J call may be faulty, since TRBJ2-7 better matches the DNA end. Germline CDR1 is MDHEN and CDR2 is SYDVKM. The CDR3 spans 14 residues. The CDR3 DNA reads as TGTGCCAGCAGTGTGGGACAGGGGTCTGCCGAGCAGTACTTC. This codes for CASSVGQGSAEQYF.

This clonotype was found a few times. CDR3: CAISAGGNQPQHF. Here the CDR3 DNA reads TGTGCCATCAGTGCGGGCGGCAATCAGCCCCAGCATTTT. The V call is TRBV10-3, the J call TRBJ1-5; D is uncertain. The V gene lost 4 bases and the J gene lost 2 bases, with 6 bases spanning the gap. The CDR3 length is 13 residues. Germline V lookup: CDR1 ENHRY, CDR2 SYGVKD.

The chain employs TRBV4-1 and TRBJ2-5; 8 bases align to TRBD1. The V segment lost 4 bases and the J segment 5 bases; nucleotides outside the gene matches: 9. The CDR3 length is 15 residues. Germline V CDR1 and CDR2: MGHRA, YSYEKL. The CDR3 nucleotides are TGCGCCAGCAGCCTCCGTGCAGGGGGCGGCGAGACCCAGTACTTC. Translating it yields CASSLRAGGGETQYF.

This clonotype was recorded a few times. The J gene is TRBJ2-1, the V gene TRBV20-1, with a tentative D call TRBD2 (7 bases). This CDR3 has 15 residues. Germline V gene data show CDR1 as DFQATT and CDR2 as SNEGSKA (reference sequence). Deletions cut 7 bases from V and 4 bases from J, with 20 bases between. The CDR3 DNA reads TGCAGTGAAATCGGCGGGGGCGGCGCTTACAATGAGCAGTTCTTC. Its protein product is CSEIGGGGAYNEQFF.

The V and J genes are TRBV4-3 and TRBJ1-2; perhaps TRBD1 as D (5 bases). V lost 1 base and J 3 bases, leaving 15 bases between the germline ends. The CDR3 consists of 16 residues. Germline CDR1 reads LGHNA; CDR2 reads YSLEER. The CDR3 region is CASSQASMGQDYGYTF. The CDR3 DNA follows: TGCGCCAGCAGCCAAGCCAGCATGGGGCAGGACTATGGCTACACCTTC.

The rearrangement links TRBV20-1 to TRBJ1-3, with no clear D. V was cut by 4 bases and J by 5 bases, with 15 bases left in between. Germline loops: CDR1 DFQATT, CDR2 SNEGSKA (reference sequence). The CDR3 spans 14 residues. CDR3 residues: CSAIHREARNTIYF. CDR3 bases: TGCAGTGCTATTCACCGGGAGGCCAGAAACACCATATATTTT.

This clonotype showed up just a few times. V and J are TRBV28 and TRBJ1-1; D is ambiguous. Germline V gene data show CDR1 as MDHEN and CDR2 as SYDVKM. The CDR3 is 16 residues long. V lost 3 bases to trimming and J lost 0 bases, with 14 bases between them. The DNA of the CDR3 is TGTGCCAGCAGTTTCCCCCAGGCAACGATGAACACTGAAGCTTTCTTT. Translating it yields CASSFPQATMNTEAFF.

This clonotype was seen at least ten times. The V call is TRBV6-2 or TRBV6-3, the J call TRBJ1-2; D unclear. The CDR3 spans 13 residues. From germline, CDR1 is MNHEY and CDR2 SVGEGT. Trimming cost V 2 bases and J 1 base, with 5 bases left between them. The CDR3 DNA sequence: TGTGCCAGCAGTTACCCGAGTAACTATGGCTACACCTTC. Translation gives CASSYPSNYGYTF.

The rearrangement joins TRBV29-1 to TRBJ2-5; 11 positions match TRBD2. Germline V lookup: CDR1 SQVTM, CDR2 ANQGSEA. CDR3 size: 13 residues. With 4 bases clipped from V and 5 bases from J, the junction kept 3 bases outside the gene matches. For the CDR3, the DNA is TGCAGCGTTGGGACTAGCGGGCCGGAGACCCAGTACTTC. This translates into CSVGTSGPETQYF. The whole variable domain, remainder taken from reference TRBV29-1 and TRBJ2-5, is SAVISQKPSRDICQRGTSLTIQCQVDSQVTMMFWYRQQPGQSLTLIATANQGSEATYESGFVIDKFPISRPNLTFSTLTVSNMSPEDSSIYLCSVGTSGPETQYFGPGTRLLVL.

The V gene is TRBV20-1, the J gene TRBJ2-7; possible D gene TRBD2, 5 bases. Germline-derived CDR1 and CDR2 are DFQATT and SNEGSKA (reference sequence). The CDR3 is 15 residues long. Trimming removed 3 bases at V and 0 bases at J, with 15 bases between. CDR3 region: CSARTGEQYSYEQYF. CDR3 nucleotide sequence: TGCAGTGCTAGGACCGGGGAACAATACTCCTACGAGCAGTACTTC.

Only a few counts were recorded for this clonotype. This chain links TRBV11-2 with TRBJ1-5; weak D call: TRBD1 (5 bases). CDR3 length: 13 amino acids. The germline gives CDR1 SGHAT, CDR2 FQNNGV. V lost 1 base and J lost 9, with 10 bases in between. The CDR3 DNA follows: TGTGCCAGCAGCTTAGTTCATGGGGCGCCCCAGCATTTT. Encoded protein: CASSLVHGAPQHF.

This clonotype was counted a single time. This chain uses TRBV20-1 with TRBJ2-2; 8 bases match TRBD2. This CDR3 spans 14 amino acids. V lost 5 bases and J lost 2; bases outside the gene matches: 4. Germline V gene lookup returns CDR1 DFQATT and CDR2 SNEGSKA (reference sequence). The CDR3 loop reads CSARGGSNTGELFF. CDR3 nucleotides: TGCAGTGCTCGCGGGGGGTCCAACACCGGGGAGCTGTTTTTT.

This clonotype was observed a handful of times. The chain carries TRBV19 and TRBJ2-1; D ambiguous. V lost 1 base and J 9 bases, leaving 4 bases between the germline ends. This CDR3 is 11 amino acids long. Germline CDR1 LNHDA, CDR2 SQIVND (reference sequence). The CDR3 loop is CASSIGAEQFF. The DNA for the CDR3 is TGTGCCAGTAGTATAGGGGCTGAGCAGTTCTTC.

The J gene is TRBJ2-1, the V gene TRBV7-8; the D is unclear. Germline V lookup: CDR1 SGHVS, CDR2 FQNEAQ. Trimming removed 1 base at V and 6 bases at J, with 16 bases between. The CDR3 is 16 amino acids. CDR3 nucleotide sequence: TGTGCCAGCAGCTTAGAGAGGATTGGGAACGCCAATGAGCAGTTCTTC. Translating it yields CASSLERIGNANEQFF.

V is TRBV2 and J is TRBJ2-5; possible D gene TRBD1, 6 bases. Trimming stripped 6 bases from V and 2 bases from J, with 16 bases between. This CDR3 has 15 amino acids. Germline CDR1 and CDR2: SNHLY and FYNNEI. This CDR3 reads CASRQTGTEQETQYF. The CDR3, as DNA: TGTGCCAGCAGACAAACAGGGACGGAACAAGAGACCCAGTACTTC.

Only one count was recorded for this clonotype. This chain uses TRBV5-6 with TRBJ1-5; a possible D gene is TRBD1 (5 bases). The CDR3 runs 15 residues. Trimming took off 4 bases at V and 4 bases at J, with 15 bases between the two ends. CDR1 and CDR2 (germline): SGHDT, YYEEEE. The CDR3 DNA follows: TGTGCCAGCAGCCAGGAACAGGCGCCAAATCAGCCCCAGCATTTT. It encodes CASSQEQAPNQPQHF.

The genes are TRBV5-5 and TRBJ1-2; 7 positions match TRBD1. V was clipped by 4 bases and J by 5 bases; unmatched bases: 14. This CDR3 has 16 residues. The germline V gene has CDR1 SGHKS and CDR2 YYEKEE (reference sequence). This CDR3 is CASSPDRLVISYGYTF. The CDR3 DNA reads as TGTGCCAGCAGCCCGGACAGGTTGGTCATAAGTTATGGCTACACCTTC. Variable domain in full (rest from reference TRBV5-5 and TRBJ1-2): DAGVTQSPTHLIKTRGQQVTLRCSPISGHKSVSWYQQVLGQGPQFIFQYYEKEERGRGNFPDRFSARQFPNYSSELNVNALLLGDSALYLCASSPDRLVISYGYTFGSGTRLTVV.

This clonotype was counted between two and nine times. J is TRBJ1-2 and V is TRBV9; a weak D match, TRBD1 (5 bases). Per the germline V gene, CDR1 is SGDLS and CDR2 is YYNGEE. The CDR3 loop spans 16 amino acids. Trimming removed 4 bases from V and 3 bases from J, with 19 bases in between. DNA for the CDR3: TGTGCCAGCAGCCACCGAGGGGCGGGTCGAGACTATGGCTACACCTTC. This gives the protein CASSHRGAGRDYGYTF.

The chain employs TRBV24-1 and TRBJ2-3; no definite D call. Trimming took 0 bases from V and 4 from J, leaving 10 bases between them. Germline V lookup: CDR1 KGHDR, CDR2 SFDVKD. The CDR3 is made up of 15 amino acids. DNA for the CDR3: TGTGCCACCAGTGATTTGTATGATCTTTCAGATACGCAGTATTTT. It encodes CATSDLYDLSDTQYF.